Each of the 6 T cell receptor beta chains below was sequenced from the same sample in a study of neurological immune-mediated disorders. MiXCR, run by TCRdb on the 5' RACE reads, gives a single entry per CDR3 protein. The table lists 20,000 to 30,000 distinct CDR3 sequences, 6.5% to 8.5% of them singletons. Sequenced input: PBMCs. The receptors come from a woman between 35 and 50 years old in good health.

This clonotype was picked up many times. The V gene is TRBV7-9, the J gene TRBJ2-5; 8 bases line up with TRBD2. The CDR3 is 14 residues long. V lost 5 bases, J lost 0 bases, and 2 bases stayed unmatched. Per germline, CDR1 SEHNR and CDR2 FQNEAQ (reference sequence). The CDR3 spells CASSLSGDQETQYF. In nucleotides, the CDR3 is TGTGCCAGCAGCCTTAGCGGGGACCAAGAGACCCAGTACTTC.

This clonotype was found many times. The V gene is TRBV28, the J gene TRBJ2-1, with D maybe TRBD2 (5 bases). This CDR3 has 12 residues. The ends were cut back, 5 bases at V and 9 bases at J, with 11 bases in the middle. Germline CDR1 reads MDHEN; CDR2 reads SYDVKM. The CDR3: CASSLTSFEQFF. CDR3 in DNA: TGTGCCAGCAGTCTTACTAGTTTTGAGCAGTTCTTC.

This clonotype has at least ten counts. The chain is built from TRBV7-2 and TRBJ2-1; a weak D match, TRBD2 (5 bases). CDR1 SGHTA and CDR2 FQGNSA come from the germline V gene. CDR3 length: 15 amino acids. Trimming took 0 bases from V and 4 from J, leaving 10 bases between them. CDR3: CASSLAGSEYNEQFF. CDR3 nucleotides: TGTGCCAGCAGCTTAGCCGGTAGCGAGTACAATGAGCAGTTCTTC.

This clonotype occurred many times. V gene TRBV20-1 combines with J gene TRBJ2-7, with D unresolved. The length of the CDR3 is 14 residues. The germline V gene encodes CDR1 DFQATT and CDR2 SNEGSKA (reference sequence). Trimming pared 0 bases from V and 0 bases from J, leaving 9 bases between. The CDR3 is CSARDLVDSYEQYF. The CDR3 DNA is TGCAGTGCTAGAGATCTGGTAGACTCCTACGAGCAGTACTTC.

This clonotype was seen ten or more times. The rearrangement links TRBV6-2 or TRBV6-3 to TRBJ2-3; the match to TRBD2 covers 7 bases. The junction had 10 bases not matched to a gene; V was cut back by 7 bases and J by 0 bases. The CDR3 loop spans 16 amino acids. Per germline, CDR1 MNHEY and CDR2 SVGEGT. For the CDR3, the DNA is TGTGCCAGCACGGGAGCGGGATTTTCTAGCACAGATACGCAGTATTTT. Amino acids: CASTGAGFSSTDTQYF.

This clonotype has at least ten counts. The chain uses TRBV4-1 and TRBJ2-1; TRBD1 aligns across 7 bases. J was trimmed by 2 bases and V by 1 base; bases with no gene match: 8. The CDR3 spans 17 residues. Germline loops: CDR1 MGHRA, CDR2 YSYEKL. CDR3 coding DNA: TGCGCCAGCAGCCAAGGATCGGGACAGATCACCTACAATGAGCAGTTCTTC. Encoded protein: CASSQGSGQITYNEQFF.